Sequencing of this T cell receptor beta chain was carried out in a study of CD8 T cells in ankylosing spondylitis. General observations from the study: Characteristic of ankylosing spondylitis blood, it appeared, was a TCR beta motif comprising roughly eight highly homologous variants.

Points on this clonotype: Its antigen is as yet unknown.

Trimming left V 3 bases short and J 7 bases short, with 20 bases between. Germline values: CDR1 ENHRY, CDR2 SYGVKD. The CDR3 totals 16 residues. Each CDR3 protein is one row after TCRdb ran MiXCR on the 5' RACE reads. The sample lists a few hundred thousand distinct CDR3 sequences; 20% to 25% were seen once. The rearrangement links TRBV10-3 to TRBJ2-3; D is tentatively TRBD1 or TRBD2 (5 bases each). Sequenced input: blood, either unsorted or a sorted T cell fraction (not recorded which). The origin of this receptor is a male donor with ankylosing spondylitis. CDR3 DNA sequence: TGTGCCATCAGTGACCCCGGGACCTTGCTTCGAAATACGCAGTATTTT. This translates into CAISDPGTLLRNTQYF.